This section outlines one TCR beta chain sequence together with its context. The sample belongs to a study of blood T cell repertoires in COVID-19. Background on the study: Spain, Italy and the United States supplied samples that represented acute and convalescent COVID-19. In each case, the material was cDNA or gDNA derived from T cells, B-cell-depleted T cells, or PBMCs.

In the original processing: Using reference gene primer amplification, nucleated cell counts were estimated. Assay used: immunoSEQ multiplex PCR; TCRdb lists only in-frame clones, some missing. D and trimming come from the DNA, and the V and J calls and clone size come from that table. The sample records 90,000 to 150,000 clones, roughly 80% being singletons. CDR1 and CDR2 (germline): MNHNS, SASEGT. This CDR3 has 15 amino acids. Trimming at V came to 2 bases and at J to 3 bases, leaving 2 bases not matched to a gene. Sequenced: peripheral blood. The receptor's source is a man over 45 with acute or convalescent COVID-19. V usage is TRBV6-1 and J usage is TRBJ1-4, with 8 bases lining up with TRBD1. In nucleotides, the CDR3 is TGTGCCAGCAGTGAACAGGGGGCGGCTAATGAAAAACTGTTTTTT. The encoded protein is CASSEQGAANEKLFF.